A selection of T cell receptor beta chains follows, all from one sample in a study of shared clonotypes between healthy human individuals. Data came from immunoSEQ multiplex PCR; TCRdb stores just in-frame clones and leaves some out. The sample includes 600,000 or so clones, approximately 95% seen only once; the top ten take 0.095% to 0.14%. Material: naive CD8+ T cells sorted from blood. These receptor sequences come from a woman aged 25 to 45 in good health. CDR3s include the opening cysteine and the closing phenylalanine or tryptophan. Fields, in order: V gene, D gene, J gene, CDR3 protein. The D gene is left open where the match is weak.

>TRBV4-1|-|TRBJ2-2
CASSQEGRTGELFF
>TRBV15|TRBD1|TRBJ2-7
CATRGQDSYEQYF
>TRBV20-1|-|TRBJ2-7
CSAPRDYEQYF
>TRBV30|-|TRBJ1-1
CAWSPTGLNTEAFF
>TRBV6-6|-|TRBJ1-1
CASRMNTEAFF
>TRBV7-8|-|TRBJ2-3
CASSLPGADTQYF
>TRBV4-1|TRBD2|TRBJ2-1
CASSQEWLAGANEQFF
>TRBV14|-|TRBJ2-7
CASSQKHYEQYF
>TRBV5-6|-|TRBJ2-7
CASSLVSNSYEQYF
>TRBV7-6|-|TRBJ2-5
CASSLDPGGQPYQETQYF
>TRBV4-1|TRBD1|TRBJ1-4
CASSPTGGKLFF
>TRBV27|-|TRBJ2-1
CASSLTPYNEQFF
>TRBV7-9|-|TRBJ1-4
CASSLESKKLFF
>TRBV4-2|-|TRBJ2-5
CASSQEGRTQETQYF
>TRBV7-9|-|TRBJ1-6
CASSPQGANSPLHF
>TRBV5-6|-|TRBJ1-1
CASSLLNTEAFF
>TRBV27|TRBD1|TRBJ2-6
CASSFGQVSTGANVLTF
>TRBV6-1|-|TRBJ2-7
CASSEEREYEQYF
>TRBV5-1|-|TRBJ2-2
CASRGSGELFF
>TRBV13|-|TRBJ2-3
CASSLGQETDTDTQYF
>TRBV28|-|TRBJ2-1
CASSTTGLLEQFF
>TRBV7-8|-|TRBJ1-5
CASSLERTNQPQHF
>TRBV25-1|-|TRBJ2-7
CASTLEDSYEQYF
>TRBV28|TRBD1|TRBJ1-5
CASSGLGQTSNQPQHF
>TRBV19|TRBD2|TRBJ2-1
CASSIIPVGGGWTDHNEQFF
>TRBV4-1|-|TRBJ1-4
CASSHPRGETNEKLFF
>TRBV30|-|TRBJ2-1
CAWREGGIEQFF
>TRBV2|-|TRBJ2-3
CASSSTDRIITDTQYF
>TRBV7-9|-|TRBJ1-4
CASSPSLGAEKLFF
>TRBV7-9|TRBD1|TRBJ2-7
CASSLVRTGGAYEQYF
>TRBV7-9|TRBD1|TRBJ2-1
CASSSRTGQPYNEQFF
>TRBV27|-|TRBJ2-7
CASSLSGEYEQYF
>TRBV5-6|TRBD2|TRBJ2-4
CASSLGLAGVESKNIQYF
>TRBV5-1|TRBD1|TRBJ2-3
CASSFTGGLKSTDTQYF
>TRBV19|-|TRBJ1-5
CASSTLRRVQPQHF
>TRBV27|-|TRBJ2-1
CASSYFNEQFF
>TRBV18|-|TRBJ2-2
CASHPPPNTGELFF
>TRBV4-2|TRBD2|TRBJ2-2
CASSLNSGGPSGELFF
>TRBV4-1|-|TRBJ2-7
CASSQWLSYEQYF
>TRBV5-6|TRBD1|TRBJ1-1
CASRWGQMNTEAFF